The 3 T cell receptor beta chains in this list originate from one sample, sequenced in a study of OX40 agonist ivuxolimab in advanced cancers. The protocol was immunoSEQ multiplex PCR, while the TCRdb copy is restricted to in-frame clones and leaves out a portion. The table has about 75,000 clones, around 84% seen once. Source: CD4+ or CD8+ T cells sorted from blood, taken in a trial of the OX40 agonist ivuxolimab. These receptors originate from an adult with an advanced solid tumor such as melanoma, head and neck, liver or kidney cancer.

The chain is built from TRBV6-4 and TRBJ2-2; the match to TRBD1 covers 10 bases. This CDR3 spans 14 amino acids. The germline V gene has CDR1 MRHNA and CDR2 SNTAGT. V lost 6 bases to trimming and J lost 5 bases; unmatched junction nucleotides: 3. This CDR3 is CASRGQGGTGELFF. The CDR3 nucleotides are TGTGCCAGCAGAGGACAGGGGGGTACCGGGGAGCTGTTTTTT.

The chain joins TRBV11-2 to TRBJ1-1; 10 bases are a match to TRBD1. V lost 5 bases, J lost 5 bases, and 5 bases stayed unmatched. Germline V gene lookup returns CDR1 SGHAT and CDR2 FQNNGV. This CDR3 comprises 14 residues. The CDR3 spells CASSVRDRGTEAFF. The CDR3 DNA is TGTGCCAGCAGCGTCCGGGACAGGGGAACTGAAGCTTTCTTT.

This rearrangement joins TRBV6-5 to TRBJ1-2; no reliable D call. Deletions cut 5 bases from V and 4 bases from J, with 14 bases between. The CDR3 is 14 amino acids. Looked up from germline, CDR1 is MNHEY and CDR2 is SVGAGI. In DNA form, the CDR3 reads TGTGCCAGCAGTATTCGGGAGGGCCGCTATGGCTACACCTTC. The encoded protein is CASSIREGRYGYTF.